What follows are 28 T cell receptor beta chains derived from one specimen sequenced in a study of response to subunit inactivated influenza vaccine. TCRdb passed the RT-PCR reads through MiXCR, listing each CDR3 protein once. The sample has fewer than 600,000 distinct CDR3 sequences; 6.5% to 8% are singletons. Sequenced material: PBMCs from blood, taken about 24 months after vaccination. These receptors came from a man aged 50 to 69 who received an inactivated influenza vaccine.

DNA for the CDR3: TGCGCCAGCAGCCAACGGGACAGGGGAATGTACAATGAGCAGTTCTTC. Translation: CASSQRDRGMYNEQFF. V usage is TRBV4-1 and J usage is TRBJ2-1; TRBD1 matches at 10 bases. Germline V gives CDR1 MGHRA, CDR2 YSYEKL. The CDR3 is 16 residues long. With 2 bases clipped from V and 4 bases from J, the junction kept 5 bases outside the gene matches.

The CDR3 bases are TGTGCGAGCCTCCTTTGGCGGGCCGAGACACCCCTCCACTTT. Amino acids: CASLLWRAETPLHF. The rearrangement links TRBV21-1 to TRBJ1-6. TRBV21-1 has pseudogene status. The CDR3 spans 14 residues.

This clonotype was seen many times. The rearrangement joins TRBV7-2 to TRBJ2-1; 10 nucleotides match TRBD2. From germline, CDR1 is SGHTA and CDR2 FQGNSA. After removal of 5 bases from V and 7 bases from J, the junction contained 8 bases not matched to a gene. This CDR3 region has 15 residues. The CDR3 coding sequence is TGTGCCAGCAGCGAGCTAGCGGGAGTAGGGAATGAGCAGTTCTTC. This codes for CASSELAGVGNEQFF. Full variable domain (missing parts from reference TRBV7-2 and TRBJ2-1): GAGVSQSPSNKVTEKGKDVELRCDPISGHTALYWYRQSLGQGLEFLIYFQGNSAPDKSGLPSDRFSAERTGGSVSTLTIQRTQQEDSAVYLCASSELAGVGNEQFFGPGTRLTVL.

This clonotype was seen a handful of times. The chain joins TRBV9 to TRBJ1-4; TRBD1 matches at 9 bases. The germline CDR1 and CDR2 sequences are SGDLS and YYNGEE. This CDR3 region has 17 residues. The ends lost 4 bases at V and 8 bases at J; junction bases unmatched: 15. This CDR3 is CASSPGQGRGGNEKLFF. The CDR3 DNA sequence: TGTGCCAGCAGCCCGGGACAGGGAAGGGGTGGTAACGAAAAACTGTTTTTT.

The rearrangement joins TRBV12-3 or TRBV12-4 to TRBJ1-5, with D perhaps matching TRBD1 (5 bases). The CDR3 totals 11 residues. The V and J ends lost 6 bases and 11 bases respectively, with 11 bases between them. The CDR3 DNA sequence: TGTGCCAGCAGCGACGGGGGGTCCCAGCATTTT. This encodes CASSDGGSQHF.

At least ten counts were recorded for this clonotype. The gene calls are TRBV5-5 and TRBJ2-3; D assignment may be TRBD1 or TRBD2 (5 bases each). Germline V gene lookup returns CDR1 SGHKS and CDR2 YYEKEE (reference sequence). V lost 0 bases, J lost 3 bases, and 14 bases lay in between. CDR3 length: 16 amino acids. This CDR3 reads CASSLEGIGGTDTQYF. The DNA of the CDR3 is TGTGCCAGCAGCTTGGAGGGCATTGGGGGAACAGATACGCAGTATTTT.

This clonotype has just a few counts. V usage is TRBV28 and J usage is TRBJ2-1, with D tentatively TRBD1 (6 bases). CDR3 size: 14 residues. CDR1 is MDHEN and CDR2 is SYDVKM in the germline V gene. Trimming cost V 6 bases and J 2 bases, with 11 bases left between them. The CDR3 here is CASRTGTPYNEQFF. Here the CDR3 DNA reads TGTGCCAGCAGAACAGGGACCCCCTACAATGAGCAGTTCTTC.

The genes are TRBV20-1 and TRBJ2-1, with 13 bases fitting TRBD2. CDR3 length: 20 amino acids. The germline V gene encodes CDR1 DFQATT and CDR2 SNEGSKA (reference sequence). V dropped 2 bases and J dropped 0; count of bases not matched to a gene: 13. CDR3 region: CSARNPGTSGILSSYNEQFF. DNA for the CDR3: TGCAGTGCTAGAAATCCAGGGACTAGCGGGATCCTAAGCTCCTACAATGAGCAGTTCTTC.

Here the CDR3 reads CASSYTGTSNIQYF. In DNA, the CDR3 is TGTGCCAGCAGCTATACCGGGACTAGCAACATTCAGTACTTC. This chain links TRBV11-2 with TRBJ2-4; 9 nucleotides align to TRBD2. CDR1 is SGHAT and CDR2 is FQNNGV in the germline V gene. Trimming took 4 bases from V and 7 from J; bases not matched to a gene: 5. CDR3 length equals 14 residues.

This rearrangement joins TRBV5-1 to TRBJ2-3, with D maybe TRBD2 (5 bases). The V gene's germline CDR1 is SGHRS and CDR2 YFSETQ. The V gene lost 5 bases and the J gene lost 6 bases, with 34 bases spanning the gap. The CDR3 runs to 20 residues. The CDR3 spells CASSSAAAFTRPILWDTQYF. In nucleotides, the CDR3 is TGCGCCAGCAGTTCGGCCGCCGCCTTTACTAGGCCAATCCTGTGGGATACGCAGTATTTT.

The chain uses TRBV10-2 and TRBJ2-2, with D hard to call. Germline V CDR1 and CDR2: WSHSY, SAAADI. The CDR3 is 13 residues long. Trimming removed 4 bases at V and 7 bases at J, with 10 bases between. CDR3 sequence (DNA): TGCGCCAGCAGTGGTGGCGCCGGCGGGGAGCTGTTTTTT. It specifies CASSGGAGGELFF.

CDR3 in amino acids: CASSEGLAPYNEQFF. The CDR3 DNA is TGCGCCAGCAGTGAGGGGTTAGCGCCTTACAATGAGCAGTTCTTC. This chain uses TRBV10-1 with TRBJ2-1; TRBD2 might be the D (5 bases). The V and J ends lost 2 bases and 4 bases respectively, with 12 bases between them. The CDR3 length is 15 residues. Per the germline V gene, CDR1 is WNHNN and CDR2 is SYGVQD (reference sequence).

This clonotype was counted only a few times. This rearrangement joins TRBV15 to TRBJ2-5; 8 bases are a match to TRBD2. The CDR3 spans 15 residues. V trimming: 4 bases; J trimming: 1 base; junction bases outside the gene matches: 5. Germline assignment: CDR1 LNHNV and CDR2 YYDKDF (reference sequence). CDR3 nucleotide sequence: TGTGCCACCAGCAAAAAGCGGGAGCGCCAAGAGACCCAGTACTTC. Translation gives CATSKKRERQETQYF.

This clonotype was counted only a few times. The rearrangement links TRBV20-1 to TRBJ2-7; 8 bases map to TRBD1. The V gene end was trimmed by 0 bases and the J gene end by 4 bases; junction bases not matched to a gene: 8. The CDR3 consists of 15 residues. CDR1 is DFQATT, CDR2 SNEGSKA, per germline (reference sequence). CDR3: CSARDPRTGRYEQYF. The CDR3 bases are TGCAGTGCTAGAGACCCAAGGACAGGGAGGTACGAGCAGTACTTC.

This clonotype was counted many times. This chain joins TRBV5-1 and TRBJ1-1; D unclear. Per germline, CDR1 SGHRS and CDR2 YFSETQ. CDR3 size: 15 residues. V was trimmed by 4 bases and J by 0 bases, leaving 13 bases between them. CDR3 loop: CASSLDLGLNTEAFF. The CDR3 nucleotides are TGCGCCAGCAGCCTGGATTTGGGTTTGAACACTGAAGCTTTCTTT.

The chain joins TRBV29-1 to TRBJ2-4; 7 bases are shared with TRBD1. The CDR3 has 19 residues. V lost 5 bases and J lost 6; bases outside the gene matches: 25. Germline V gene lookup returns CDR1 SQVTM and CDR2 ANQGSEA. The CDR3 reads CSVLGAVGQGDKERNIQYF. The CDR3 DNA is TGCAGCGTTTTGGGTGCGGTAGGGCAGGGGGACAAAGAAAGAAACATTCAGTACTTC. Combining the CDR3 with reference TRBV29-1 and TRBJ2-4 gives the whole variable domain SAVISQKPSRDICQRGTSLTIQCQVDSQVTMMFWYRQQPGQSLTLIATANQGSEATYESGFVIDKFPISRPNLTFSTLTVSNMSPEDSSIYLCSVLGAVGQGDKERNIQYFGAGTRLSVL.

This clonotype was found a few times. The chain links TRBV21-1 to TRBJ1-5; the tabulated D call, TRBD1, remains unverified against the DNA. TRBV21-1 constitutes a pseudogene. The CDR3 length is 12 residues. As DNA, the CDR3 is TGTGCCAGCATTGACAGGGATCAGCCCCAGCATTTT. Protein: CASIDRDQPQHF.

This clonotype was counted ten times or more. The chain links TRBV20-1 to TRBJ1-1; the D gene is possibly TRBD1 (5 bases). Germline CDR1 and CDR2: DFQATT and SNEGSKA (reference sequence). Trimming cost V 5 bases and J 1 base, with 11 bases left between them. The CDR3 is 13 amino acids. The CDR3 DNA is TGCAGTGCTCGACGGGACGGGAACACTGAAGCTTTCTTT. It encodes CSARRDGNTEAFF.

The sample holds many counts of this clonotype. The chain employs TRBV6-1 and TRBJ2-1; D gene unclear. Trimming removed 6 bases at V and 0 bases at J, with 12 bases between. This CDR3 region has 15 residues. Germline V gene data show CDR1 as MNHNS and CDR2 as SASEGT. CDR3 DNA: TGTGCCAGCAGAAAAACATCGAGCTCCTACAATGAGCAGTTCTTC. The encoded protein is CASRKTSSSYNEQFF.

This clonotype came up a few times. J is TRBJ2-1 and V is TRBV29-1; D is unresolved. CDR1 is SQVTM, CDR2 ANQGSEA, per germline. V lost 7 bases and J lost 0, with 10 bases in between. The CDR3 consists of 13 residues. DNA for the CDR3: TGCAGCGGTGACACCAGCTCCTACAATGAGCAGTTCTTC. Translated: CSGDTSSYNEQFF.

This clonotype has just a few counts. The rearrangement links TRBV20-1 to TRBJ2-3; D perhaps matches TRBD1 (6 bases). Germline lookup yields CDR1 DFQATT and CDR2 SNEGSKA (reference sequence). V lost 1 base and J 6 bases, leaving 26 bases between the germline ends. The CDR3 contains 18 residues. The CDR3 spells CSARGGARPGHLLDTQYF. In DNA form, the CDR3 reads TGCAGTGCTAGAGGTGGGGCAAGACCGGGACACCTACTTGATACGCAGTATTTT.

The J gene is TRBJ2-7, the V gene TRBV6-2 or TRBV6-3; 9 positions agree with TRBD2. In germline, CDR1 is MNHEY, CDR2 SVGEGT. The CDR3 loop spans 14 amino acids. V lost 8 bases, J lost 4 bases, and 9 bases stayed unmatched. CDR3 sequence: CASARREGPYEQYF. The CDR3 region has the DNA TGTGCCAGCGCGCGGCGGGAGGGCCCTTACGAGCAGTACTTC.

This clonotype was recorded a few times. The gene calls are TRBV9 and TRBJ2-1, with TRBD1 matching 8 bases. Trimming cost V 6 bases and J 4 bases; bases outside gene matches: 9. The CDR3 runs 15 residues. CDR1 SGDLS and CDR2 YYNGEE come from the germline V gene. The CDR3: CASNTNGQGYNEQFF. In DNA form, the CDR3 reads TGTGCCAGCAATACAAACGGACAGGGATACAATGAGCAGTTCTTC.

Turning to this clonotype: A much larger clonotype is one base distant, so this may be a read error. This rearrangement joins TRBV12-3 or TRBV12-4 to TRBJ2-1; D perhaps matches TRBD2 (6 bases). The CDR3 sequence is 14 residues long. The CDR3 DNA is TGTGCCAGCAACCTAGGGGACTCCTACAATAAGCAGTTCTTC. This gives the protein CASNLGDSYNKQFF.

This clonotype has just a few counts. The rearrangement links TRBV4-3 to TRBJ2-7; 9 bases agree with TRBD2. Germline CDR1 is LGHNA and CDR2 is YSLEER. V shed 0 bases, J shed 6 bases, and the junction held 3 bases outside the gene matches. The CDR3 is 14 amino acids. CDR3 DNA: TGCGCCAGCAGCCAAGATAAGACTAGCGGCGAGCAGTACTTC. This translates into CASSQDKTSGEQYF.

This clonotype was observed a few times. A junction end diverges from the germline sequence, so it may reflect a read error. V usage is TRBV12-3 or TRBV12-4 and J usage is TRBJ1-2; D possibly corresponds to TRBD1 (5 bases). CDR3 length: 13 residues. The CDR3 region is CPSATGTNYGYTF. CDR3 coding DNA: TGCCCCAGCGCTACCGGGACCAACTATGGCTACACCTTC.

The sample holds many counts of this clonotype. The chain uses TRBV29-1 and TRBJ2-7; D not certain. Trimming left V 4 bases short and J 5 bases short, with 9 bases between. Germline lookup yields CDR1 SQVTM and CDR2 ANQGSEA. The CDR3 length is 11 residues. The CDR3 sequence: CSVAVFHEQYF. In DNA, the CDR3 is TGCAGCGTTGCAGTCTTCCACGAGCAGTACTTC.

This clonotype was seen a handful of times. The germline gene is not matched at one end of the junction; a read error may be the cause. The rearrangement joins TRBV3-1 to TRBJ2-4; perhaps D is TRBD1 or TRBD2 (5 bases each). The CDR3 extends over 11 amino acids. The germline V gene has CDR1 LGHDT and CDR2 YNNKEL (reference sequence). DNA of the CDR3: TGTGCCAGCAGCCAAGGTGCAGGGACGATCTTC. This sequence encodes CASSQGAGTIF.